A single sample is the source of the 26 T cell receptor beta chains below, sequenced in a study of control samples from healthy donors and cancer patients. Produced via immunoSEQ multiplex PCR; TCRdb's table is partial and in-frame only. The repertoire holds 45,000 to 60,000 clones, with roughly 87% as singletons. Specimen: PBMCs. These receptor sequences come from a man aged 60 to 75 with head and neck cancer.

The rearrangement joins TRBV7-2 to TRBJ1-2; TRBD1 aligns across 7 bases. Germline V gene lookup returns CDR1 SGHTA and CDR2 FQGNSA. Germline trimming cut 5 bases from V and 2 bases from J; bases unmatched to any gene: 8. The CDR3 covers 15 residues. This CDR3 is CASSDRQGGNYGYTF. Written as DNA, the CDR3 is TGTGCCAGCAGCGACCGACAGGGAGGGAACTATGGCTACACCTTC.

The rearrangement uses TRBV6-5 and TRBJ1-5; D may be TRBD1 (6 bases). V was shortened by 6 bases and J by 1 base, with 16 bases between the two germline ends. Per germline, CDR1 MNHEY and CDR2 SVGAGI. This CDR3 has 16 amino acids. The CDR3 coding sequence is TGTGCCAGCAGGTACAATTCAGGGGTGAGCAATCAGCCCCAGCATTTT. Amino acids: CASRYNSGVSNQPQHF.

The chain joins TRBV5-1 to TRBJ1-3; D is undetermined. This CDR3 comprises 12 residues. Germline loops: CDR1 SGHRS, CDR2 YFSETQ. The V gene lost 1 base and the J gene lost 4 bases, with 3 bases spanning the gap. CDR3 sequence reads: CASSLRGNTIYF. CDR3 nucleotide sequence: TGCGCCAGCAGCTTGAGAGGAAACACCATATATTTT.

The chain is built from TRBV30 and TRBJ1-2; tentative D call: TRBD1 (5 bases). Trimming took 2 bases from V and 8 from J, leaving 12 bases between them. From germline, CDR1 is GTSNPN and CDR2 SVGIG (reference sequence). This CDR3 is 12 amino acids long. The CDR3 nucleotides are TGTGCCTGGAGTTCGCGGGGGGTGGGCTACACCTTC. Its translation is CAWSSRGVGYTF.

The V and J genes are TRBV20-1 and TRBJ2-7; 10 bases are a match to TRBD2. Losses at the gene ends were 3 bases for V and 9 bases for J; bases not matched to a gene: 11. The CDR3 loop spans 14 amino acids. Germline V gene data show CDR1 as DFQATT and CDR2 as SNEGSKA (reference sequence). CDR3 DNA sequence: TGCAGTGCTAGTAGTGTGAGCGGGAGGGCCTTGCAGTACTTC. Its translation is CSASSVSGRALQYF.

The genes are TRBV30 and TRBJ2-3; D not certain. This CDR3 region has 13 residues. The germline V gene encodes CDR1 GTSNPN and CDR2 SVGIG (reference sequence). V lost 0 bases, J lost 5 bases, and 9 bases lay in between. CDR3: CAWSVRRLDTQYF. The CDR3 coding sequence is TGTGCCTGGAGTGTTCGTAGGCTAGATACGCAGTATTTT.

This clone was picked up one time. The V call is TRBV7-9, the J call TRBJ1-2; 7 bases map to TRBD1. The CDR3 is 13 amino acids. The V gene end was trimmed by 1 base and the J gene end by 10 bases; junction bases not matched to a gene: 6. Germline CDR1 SEHNR, CDR2 FQNEAQ (reference sequence). Here the CDR3 DNA reads TGTGCCAGCAGCTTAGGGACAGGCAGAGCCTACACCTTC. This sequence encodes CASSLGTGRAYTF.

V gene TRBV7-8 combines with J gene TRBJ2-5, with 7 positions matching TRBD1. This CDR3 is 15 amino acids long. With V trimmed by 5 bases and J by 2 bases, 8 bases remained unmatched. The germline V gene has CDR1 SGHVS and CDR2 FQNEAQ. The DNA of the CDR3 is TGTGCCAGCAGCCCCCGGCCGGGACAGCAAGAGACCCAGTACTTC. Residues: CASSPRPGQQETQYF. Full variable domain (outside the CDR3, taken from reference TRBV7-8 and TRBJ2-5): GAGVSQSPRYKVAKRGQDVALRCDPISGHVSLFWYQQALGQGPEFLTYFQNEAQLDKSGLPSDRFFAERPEGSVSTLKIQRTQQEDSAVYLCASSPRPGQQETQYFGPGTRLLVL.

The rearrangement links TRBV6-5 to TRBJ1-4; D call uncertain. Germline CDR1 reads MNHEY; CDR2 reads SVGAGI. This CDR3 contains 11 residues. V lost 7 bases and J 4 bases, leaving 4 bases between the germline ends. CDR3 bases: TGTGCCAGCAACCGTAATGAAAAACTGTTTTTT. Protein sequence: CASNRNEKLFF.

The V call is TRBV27, the J call TRBJ1-2; TRBD1 aligns across 9 bases. This CDR3 comprises 13 residues. CDR1 is MNHEY, CDR2 SMNVEV, per germline (reference sequence). J lost 8 bases, V lost 6 bases, and 7 bases had no gene match. The CDR3 DNA is TGTGCCAGCAGGCTACAGGGGGCGTCGGGCTACACCTTC. This sequence encodes CASRLQGASGYTF.

The rearrangement links TRBV5-1 to TRBJ1-5, with D possibly matching TRBD1 (6 bases). V shed 4 bases and J shed 12 bases, with 26 bases lying between them. The germline CDR1 and CDR2 sequences are SGHRS and YFSETQ. This CDR3 has 16 amino acids. The CDR3 nucleotides are TGCGCCAGCAGCGGGCAGAAGGGGGGGCCAAGACCGGACCAGCATTTT. Translation: CASSGQKGGPRPDQHF.

The chain combines TRBV4-2 with TRBJ2-7; D is possibly TRBD1 (6 bases). V lost 1 base to trimming and J lost 2 bases, with 12 bases between them. Germline V CDR1 and CDR2: LGHNA, YNFKEQ. The CDR3 runs to 15 residues. CDR3 nucleotide sequence: TGTGCCAGCAGCCAAGTAGGGACAACCACCTACGAGCAGTACTTC. Amino acid sequence: CASSQVGTTTYEQYF.

The rearrangement joins TRBV10-2 to TRBJ1-6, with D hard to call. Germline values: CDR1 WSHSY, CDR2 SAAADI. This CDR3 contains 13 residues. V was pared by 4 bases and J by 7 bases, with 8 bases between. The DNA of the CDR3 is TGCGCCAGCAGTGCCCCCACCAATTCACCCCTCCACTTT. Encoded protein: CASSAPTNSPLHF.

This chain uses TRBV7-9 with TRBJ1-1; tentatively, D is TRBD1 (6 bases). Deletions cut 4 bases from V and 3 bases from J, with 9 bases between. Germline CDR1 is SEHNR and CDR2 is FQNEAQ (reference sequence). This CDR3 comprises 13 residues. This CDR3 reads CASSWGADTEAFF. CDR3 nucleotide sequence: TGTGCCAGCAGCTGGGGGGCTGACACTGAAGCTTTCTTT.

This clone was recorded once. The chain combines TRBV27 with TRBJ1-5, with 7 bases lining up with TRBD1. The CDR3 is 17 amino acids. Germline V gene data show CDR1 as MNHEY and CDR2 as SMNVEV (reference sequence). Trimming removed 7 bases from V and 0 bases from J; junction bases left unmatched: 12. The CDR3 is CASTLPGQDYSNQPQHF. The CDR3 nucleotides read TGTGCCAGCACCCTCCCTGGACAGGACTATAGCAATCAGCCCCAGCATTTT.

The chain recombines TRBV7-2 with TRBJ2-3; 10 bases agree with TRBD1. CDR3 length: 16 amino acids. Per the germline V gene, CDR1 is SGHTA and CDR2 is FQGNSA. The J segment lost 1 base and the V segment lost 2 bases, leaving 3 bases of the junction unmatched. The CDR3 here is CASSLSGTGGTDTQYF. CDR3 nucleotides: TGTGCCAGCAGCTTATCGGGGACAGGGGGCACAGATACGCAGTATTTT.

The chain carries TRBV6-2 or TRBV6-3 and TRBJ2-5; tentative D call: TRBD2 (6 bases). Germline V gene lookup returns CDR1 MNHEY and CDR2 SVGEGT. This CDR3 is built from 15 residues. Deletions cut 2 bases from V and 4 bases from J, with 14 bases between. The CDR3 region is CASSYGGAGRETQYF. DNA for the CDR3: TGTGCCAGCAGTTACGGCGGGGCAGGGAGAGAGACCCAGTACTTC.

The chain couples TRBV7-8 to TRBJ2-1, with 8 bases aligning to TRBD2. With V trimmed by 5 bases and J by 10 bases, 19 bases remained unmatched. Germline-derived CDR1 and CDR2 are SGHVS and FQNEAQ. This CDR3 is 17 amino acids long. The CDR3 reads CASSQGAGLGTFGEQFF. In DNA, the CDR3 is TGTGCCAGCAGCCAAGGGGCGGGACTAGGCACCTTCGGAGAGCAGTTCTTC.

The chain is built from TRBV7-2 and TRBJ1-1, with D hard to call. V was clipped by 5 bases and J by 8 bases, with 18 bases between them. The V gene's germline CDR1 is SGHTA and CDR2 FQGNSA. The CDR3 runs to 14 residues. The CDR3 protein is CASSLVNTVEEAFF. Here the CDR3 DNA reads TGTGCCAGCAGCCTCGTCAATACCGTTGAGGAAGCTTTCTTT.

V usage is TRBV3-1 (or the pseudogene TRBV3-2) and J usage is TRBJ1-5, with D perhaps matching TRBD1 (5 bases). The CDR3 has 16 amino acids. Deletions cut 0 bases from V and 0 bases from J, with 9 bases between. CDR1 LGHDT and CDR2 YNNKEL come from the germline V gene (reference sequence). The CDR3 coding sequence is TGTGCCAGCAGCCAAGATAGGGGAGGTAGCAATCAGCCCCAGCATTTT. The encoded protein is CASSQDRGGSNQPQHF.

The V and J genes are TRBV5-4 and TRBJ2-1; 13 positions agree with TRBD2. The CDR3 runs 16 residues. The V segment lost 5 bases and the J segment 6 bases; nucleotides outside the gene matches: 8. Germline V gene lookup returns CDR1 SGHNT and CDR2 YYREEE (reference sequence). The CDR3 region has the DNA TGTGCCAGCAGGAAGGAGCGGACTAGCGGGGGCAATGAGCAGTTCTTC. Translation: CASRKERTSGGNEQFF. Supplemented by reference TRBV5-4 and TRBJ2-1, the full variable domain reads ETGVTQSPTHLIKTRGQQVTLRCSSQSGHNTVSWYQQALGQGPQFIFQYYREEENGRGNFPPRFSGLQFPNYSSELNVNALELDDSALYLCASRKERTSGGNEQFFGPGTRLTVL.

This chain joins TRBV29-1 and TRBJ1-2, with TRBD1 as a possible D gene (5 bases). V lost 3 bases, J lost 4 bases, and 15 bases lay in between. This CDR3 is built from 14 residues. CDR1 is SQVTM and CDR2 is ANQGSEA in the germline V gene. DNA of the CDR3: TGCAGCGTTGATAGCGGGCAGGGTGGCTATGGCTACACCTTC. Translated: CSVDSGQGGYGYTF.

The chain recombines TRBV27 with TRBJ1-1; 11 bases are shared with TRBD1. J lost 5 bases, V lost 6 bases, and 8 bases had no gene match. The CDR3 covers 15 residues. The germline gives CDR1 MNHEY, CDR2 SMNVEV (reference sequence). The CDR3 protein is CASRIGTGGITEAFF. As DNA, the CDR3 is TGTGCCAGCAGAATTGGGACAGGGGGAATTACTGAAGCTTTCTTT.

The chain recombines TRBV5-1 with TRBJ2-1; D might be TRBD1 or TRBD2, each matching 5 bases. The CDR3 length is 11 residues. Germline CDR1 is SGHRS and CDR2 is YFSETQ. The V end was cut by 3 bases, the J end by 13 bases, with 11 bases between. The CDR3 DNA sequence: TGCGCCAGCAGCTGGCTGGGGGAACAGTTCTTC. It specifies CASSWLGEQFF.

This chain connects TRBV9 to TRBJ2-3; D possibly matches TRBD1 or TRBD2 (5 bases each). Germline V gives CDR1 SGDLS, CDR2 YYNGEE. V gave up 3 bases and J gave up 2 bases, with 34 bases separating them. The CDR3 is 22 residues long. The CDR3 is CASSASAPGPPGAYRYTDTQYF. CDR3 DNA sequence: TGTGCCAGCAGCGCCAGCGCTCCGGGACCCCCTGGGGCTTATCGATACACAGATACGCAGTATTTT.

The chain combines TRBV18 with TRBJ1-1; the match to TRBD1 covers 7 bases. The V gene's germline CDR1 is KGHSH and CDR2 LQKENI. Trimming at V came to 3 bases and at J to 7 bases, leaving 11 bases not matched to a gene. The CDR3 covers 15 residues. The CDR3 DNA sequence: TGTGCCAGCTCACCCCGGGACAGAGATGCTCATGAAGCTTTCTTT. It codes for CASSPRDRDAHEAFF.